These 18 T cell receptor beta chains were sequenced from one sample in a study of T cell changes during pregnancy in multiple sclerosis. Profiled with immunoSEQ multiplex PCR; TCRdb holds only in-frame clones, not every one. The sample consists of some 100,000 clones, roughly 90% of them appearing once. This sample comprised peripheral blood, obtained after pregnancy. All receptors derive from a female donor with multiple sclerosis, enrolled in a pregnancy study.

The J gene is TRBJ2-2, the V gene TRBV9; no clear D. The CDR3 extends over 14 amino acids. The V and J ends lost 0 bases and 0 bases respectively, with 3 bases between them. Germline V gene data show CDR1 as SGDLS and CDR2 as YYNGEE. The CDR3 region is CASSVAPNTGELFF. The CDR3 DNA reads as TGTGCCAGCAGCGTAGCTCCGAACACCGGGGAGCTGTTTTTT.

The chain has TRBV5-6 and TRBJ1-3; D is possibly TRBD1 (6 bases). V lost 0 bases, J lost 3 bases, and 7 bases lay in between. Germline CDR1 is SGHDT and CDR2 is YYEEEE. This CDR3 is 14 amino acids long. The CDR3 DNA reads TGTGCCAGCAGCTTGGCAGGGGTTGGAAACACCATATATTTT. As protein: CASSLAGVGNTIYF.

Remarks on this clone: Relative to the germline gene, one junction end is altered; a read error may explain this. This chain uses TRBV7-7 with TRBJ2-5; perhaps TRBD2 as D (6 bases). In germline, CDR1 is SSHAT, CDR2 FNYEAQ (reference sequence). CDR3 length equals 15 residues. The CDR3 reads CASSLNGSPQETQYF. The CDR3 DNA reads TGTGCTAGCAGCTTGAACGGGAGCCCCCAAGAGACCCAGTACTTC.

The gene calls are TRBV18 and TRBJ2-2, with D perhaps matching TRBD1 (5 bases). CDR1 and CDR2 from the germline V gene are KGHSH and LQKENI. This CDR3 comprises 14 residues. Between the trimmed V and J ends, which lost 3 bases and 4 bases, there was a span of 9 bases. The CDR3 DNA is TGTGCCAGCTCACCGCAGACAGTCACCGGGGAGCTGTTTTTT. It translates to CASSPQTVTGELFF. Full variable domain (outside the CDR3, taken from reference TRBV18 and TRBJ2-2): NAGVMQNPRHLVRRRGQEARLRCSPMKGHSHVYWYRQLPEEGLKFMVYLQKENIIDESGMPKERFSAEFPKEGPSILRIQQVVRGDSAAYFCASSPQTVTGELFFGEGSRLTVL.

The V and J genes are TRBV7-2 and TRBJ1-1, with a possible D match to TRBD1 (5 bases). Germline-derived CDR1 and CDR2 are SGHTA and FQGNSA. CDR3 size: 13 residues. The V gene lost 6 bases and the J gene lost 11 bases, with 19 bases spanning the gap. The CDR3 sequence: CASSSSRTSTAFF. The CDR3 bases are TGTGCCAGCAGTTCCTCCCGGACATCAACTGCTTTCTTT.

The J gene is TRBJ2-1, the V gene TRBV27; D is perhaps TRBD2 (6 bases). The CDR3 consists of 15 residues. V lost 4 bases and J 5 bases, leaving 15 bases between the germline ends. The germline CDR1 and CDR2 sequences are MNHEY and SMNVEV (reference sequence). The CDR3 protein is CASSSSGTVNNEQFF. In DNA, the CDR3 is TGTGCCAGCAGTTCTTCCGGGACTGTGAACAATGAGCAGTTCTTC.

This sequence joins TRBV28 and TRBJ2-1; 10 bases are shared with TRBD1. Losses at the gene ends were 2 bases for V and 12 bases for J; bases not matched to a gene: 10. CDR1 is MDHEN and CDR2 is SYDVKM in the germline V gene. The CDR3 extends over 15 amino acids. The CDR3 DNA sequence: TGTGCCAGCAGTTTAGCTGGGACAGGGGCAAAAGGGCAGTTCTTC. It translates to CASSLAGTGAKGQFF.

The chain joins TRBV11-3 to TRBJ2-5, with 9 bases identical to TRBD1. The CDR3 extends over 16 amino acids. CDR1 and CDR2 (germline): SGHNT, YENEEA. The ends lost 1 base at V and 4 bases at J; junction bases unmatched: 7. The CDR3 loop is CASSLGWDRVRETQYF. CDR3 coding DNA: TGTGCCAGCAGCTTAGGGTGGGACAGGGTTCGAGAGACCCAGTACTTC.

The CDR3 DNA reads as TGTGCCAGCAGCTTTTGGGACAGGGGAATGAACACTGAAGCTTTCTTT. As protein: CASSFWDRGMNTEAFF. This rearrangement joins TRBV5-6 to TRBJ1-1; 10 bases map to TRBD1. Germline V gives CDR1 SGHDT, CDR2 YYEEEE. V trimming: 2 bases; J trimming: 0 bases; junction bases outside the gene matches: 4. The CDR3 consists of 16 residues.

The chain employs TRBV7-9 and TRBJ1-1; TRBD1 might be the D (6 bases). Germline V lookup: CDR1 SEHNR, CDR2 FQNEAQ (reference sequence). The CDR3 totals 15 residues. Trimming took off 5 bases at V and 1 base at J, with 14 bases between the two ends. The CDR3 DNA follows: TGTGCCAGCAGCGGACGACAGGAGTGGAACACTGAAGCTTTCTTT. Its protein is CASSGRQEWNTEAFF.

The gene calls are TRBV6-1 and TRBJ1-6, with TRBD1 as a possible D gene (6 bases). Germline V gene lookup returns CDR1 MNHNS and CDR2 SASEGT. V gave up 4 bases and J gave up 5 bases, with 12 bases separating them. This CDR3 is 15 amino acids long. The CDR3 here is CASSAQGFDNSPLHF. CDR3 nucleotide sequence: TGTGCCAGCAGTGCACAGGGTTTTGATAATTCACCCCTCCACTTT.

The genes are TRBV4-3 and TRBJ2-7, with 7 bases lining up with TRBD1. Germline-derived CDR1 and CDR2 are LGHNA and YSLEER. The CDR3 sequence is 15 residues long. Trimming cost V 2 bases and J 3 bases; bases outside gene matches: 7. The CDR3 loop reads CASSQYLAGGYEQYF. DNA of the CDR3: TGCGCCAGCAGCCAATACCTTGCAGGGGGCTACGAGCAGTACTTC.

This chain's CDR3 is CASSYSPGTGGNEQFF. The CDR3 DNA is TGTGCCAGCAGTTACTCTCCCGGGACAGGGGGCAATGAGCAGTTCTTC. The rearrangement joins TRBV6-6 to TRBJ2-1, with 11 positions matching TRBD1. This CDR3 spans 16 amino acids. J lost 6 bases, V lost 0 bases, and 4 bases had no gene match. From germline, CDR1 is MNHNY and CDR2 SVGAGI (reference sequence).

The CDR3 DNA sequence: TGTGCCAGCAGTGACAGGACTAGAGAGTCCGGGGAGCTGTTTTTT. It is translated as CASSDRTRESGELFF. The chain combines TRBV2 with TRBJ2-2, with 7 bases aligning to TRBD2. V gave up 3 bases and J gave up 6 bases; unmatched junction bases: 7. This CDR3 is 15 amino acids long. Germline assignment: CDR1 SNHLY and CDR2 FYNNEI.

The rearrangement uses TRBV28 and TRBJ1-1, with unresolved D. There are 14 residues in the CDR3. Trimming cost V 3 bases and J 4 bases, with 12 bases left between them. Germline CDR1 and CDR2: MDHEN and SYDVKM. The CDR3 nucleotides read TGTGCCAGCAGTTTCTCGGGTAGCGGCACTGAAGCTTTCTTT. Its protein is CASSFSGSGTEAFF.

The chain uses TRBV4-3 and TRBJ2-1; D is unclear. This CDR3 comprises 13 residues. From germline, CDR1 is LGHNA and CDR2 YSLEER. Trimming removed 0 bases from V and 7 bases from J, with 7 bases in between. The CDR3 loop is CASSQEIMNEQFF. For the CDR3, the DNA is TGCGCCAGCAGCCAAGAAATCATGAATGAGCAGTTCTTC.

The chain recombines TRBV18 with TRBJ2-7, with D tentatively TRBD1 (5 bases). Germline V gives CDR1 KGHSH, CDR2 LQKENI. The CDR3 is 17 residues long. V was shortened by 3 bases and J by 2 bases, with 20 bases between the two germline ends. CDR3 region: CASSPPGSPKRPYEQYF. The CDR3 DNA follows: TGTGCCAGCTCACCCCCAGGGTCTCCAAAACGACCCTACGAGCAGTACTTC.

The genes are TRBV28 and TRBJ2-7; TRBD2 agrees at 9 bases. Looked up from germline, CDR1 is MDHEN and CDR2 is SYDVKM. The junction had 16 bases not matched to a gene; V was cut back by 4 bases and J by 6 bases. CDR3 length: 17 residues. The CDR3 DNA reads TGTGCCAGCAGTTACAATTTCGCGGGAGGGTCCGTAACCGAGCAGTACTTC. It codes for CASSYNFAGGSVTEQYF.